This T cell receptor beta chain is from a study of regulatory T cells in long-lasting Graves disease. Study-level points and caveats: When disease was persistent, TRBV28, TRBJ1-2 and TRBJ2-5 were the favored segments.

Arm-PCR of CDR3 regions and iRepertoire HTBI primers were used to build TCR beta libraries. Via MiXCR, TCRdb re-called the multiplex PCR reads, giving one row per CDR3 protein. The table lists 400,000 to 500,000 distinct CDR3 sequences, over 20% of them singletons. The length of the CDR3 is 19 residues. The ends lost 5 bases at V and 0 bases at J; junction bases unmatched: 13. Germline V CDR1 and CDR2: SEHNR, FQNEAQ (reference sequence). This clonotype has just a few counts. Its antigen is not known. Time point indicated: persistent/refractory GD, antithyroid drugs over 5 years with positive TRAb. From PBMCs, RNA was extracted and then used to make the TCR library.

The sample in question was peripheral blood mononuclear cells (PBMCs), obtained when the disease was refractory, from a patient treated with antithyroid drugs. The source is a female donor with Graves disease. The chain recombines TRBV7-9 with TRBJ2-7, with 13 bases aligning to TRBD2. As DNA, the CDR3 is TGTGCCAGCAGCCCCGGGACTAGCGGGACCCGAGGGGGCTCCTACGAGCAGTACTTC. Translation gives CASSPGTSGTRGGSYEQYF.